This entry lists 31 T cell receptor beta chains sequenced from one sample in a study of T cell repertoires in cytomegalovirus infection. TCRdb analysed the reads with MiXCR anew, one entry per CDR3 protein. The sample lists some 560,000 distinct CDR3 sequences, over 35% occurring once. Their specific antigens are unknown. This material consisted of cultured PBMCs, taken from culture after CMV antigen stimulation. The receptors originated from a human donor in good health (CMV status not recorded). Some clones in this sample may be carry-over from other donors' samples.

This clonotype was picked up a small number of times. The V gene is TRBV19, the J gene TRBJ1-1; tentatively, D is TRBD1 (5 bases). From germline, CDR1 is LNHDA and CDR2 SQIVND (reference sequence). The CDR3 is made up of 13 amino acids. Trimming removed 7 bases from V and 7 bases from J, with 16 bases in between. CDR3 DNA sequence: TGTGCCAGTACCAATCAGGGATTGGGTGAAGCTTTCTTT. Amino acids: CASTNQGLGEAFF.

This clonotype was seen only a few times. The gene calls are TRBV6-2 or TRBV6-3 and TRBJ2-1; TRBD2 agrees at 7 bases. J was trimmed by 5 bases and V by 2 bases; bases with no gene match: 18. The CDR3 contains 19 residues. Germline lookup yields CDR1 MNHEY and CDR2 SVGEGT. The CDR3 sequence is CASSYNWPSLADTNNEQFF. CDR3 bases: TGTGCCAGCAGTTACAACTGGCCCTCCCTAGCGGACACGAACAATGAGCAGTTCTTC.

The CDR3 region is CASSLGDGLSGNTIYF. CDR3 nucleotides: TGTGCCAGCAGCTTGGGGGACGGCCTCTCTGGAAACACCATATATTTT. This chain connects TRBV5-4 to TRBJ1-3, with a weak D call TRBD1 (5 bases). V lost 0 bases and J 0 bases, leaving 10 bases between the germline ends. Germline-derived CDR1 and CDR2 are SGHNT and YYREEE (reference sequence). The CDR3 contains 16 residues. Supplemented by reference TRBV5-4 and TRBJ1-3, the full variable domain reads ETGVTQSPTHLIKTRGQQVTLRCSSQSGHNTVSWYQQALGQGPQFIFQYYREEENGRGNFPPRFSGLQFPNYSSELNVNALELDDSALYLCASSLGDGLSGNTIYFGEGSWLTVV.

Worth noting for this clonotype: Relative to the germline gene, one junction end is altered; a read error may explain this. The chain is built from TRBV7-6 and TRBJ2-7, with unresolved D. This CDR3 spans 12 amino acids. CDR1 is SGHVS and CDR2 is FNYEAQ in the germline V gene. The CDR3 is CASNLKPYEQYF. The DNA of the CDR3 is TGTGCCAGCAACTTAAAGCCCTACGAGCAGTACTTC. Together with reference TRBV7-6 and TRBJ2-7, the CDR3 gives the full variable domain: GAGVSQSPRYKVTKRGQDVALRCDPISGHVSLYWYRQALGQGPEFLTYFNYEAQQDKSGLPNDRFSAERPEGSISTLTIQRTEQRDSAMYRCASNLKPYEQYFGPGTRLTVT.

CDR3 loop: CASSEGIAGQSSYNEQFF. The CDR3 bases are TGTGCCAGCAGTGAAGGAATAGCGGGGCAAAGCTCCTACAATGAGCAGTTCTTC. This chain connects TRBV6-1 to TRBJ2-1; 8 bases are shared with TRBD2. CDR1 is MNHNS, CDR2 SASEGT, per germline. This CDR3 region has 18 residues. V was pared by 1 base and J by 0 bases, with 8 bases of the junction left unmatched.

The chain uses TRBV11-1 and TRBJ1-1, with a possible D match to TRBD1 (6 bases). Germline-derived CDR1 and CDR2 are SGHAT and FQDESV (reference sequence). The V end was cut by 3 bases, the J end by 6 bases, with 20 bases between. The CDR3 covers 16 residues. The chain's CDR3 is CASSLGLQGPYAEAFF. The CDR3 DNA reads TGTGCCAGCAGCTTGGGTCTGCAGGGGCCATACGCTGAAGCTTTCTTT.

This chain's CDR3 is CASSSQGAQFF. The CDR3 DNA is TGTGCCAGCAGTTCACAGGGAGCCCAGTTCTTC. The chain employs TRBV6-1 and TRBJ2-1; D may be TRBD1 (6 bases). The CDR3 contains 11 residues. Between the trimmed V and J ends, which lost 5 bases and 13 bases, there was a span of 12 bases. Germline loops: CDR1 MNHNS, CDR2 SASEGT.

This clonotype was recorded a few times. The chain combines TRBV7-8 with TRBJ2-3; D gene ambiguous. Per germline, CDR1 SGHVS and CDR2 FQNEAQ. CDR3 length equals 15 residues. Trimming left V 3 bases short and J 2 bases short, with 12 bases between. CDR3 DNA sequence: TGTGCCAGCAGCTTTCGCCCGGCGGTCACAGATACGCAGTATTTT. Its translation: CASSFRPAVTDTQYF.

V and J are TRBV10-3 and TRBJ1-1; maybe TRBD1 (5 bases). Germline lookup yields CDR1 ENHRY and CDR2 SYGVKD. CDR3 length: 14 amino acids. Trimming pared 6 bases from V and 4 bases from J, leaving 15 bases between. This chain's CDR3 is CAISPGRGVTEAFF. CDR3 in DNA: TGTGCCATCAGCCCCGGAAGGGGCGTCACTGAAGCTTTCTTT.

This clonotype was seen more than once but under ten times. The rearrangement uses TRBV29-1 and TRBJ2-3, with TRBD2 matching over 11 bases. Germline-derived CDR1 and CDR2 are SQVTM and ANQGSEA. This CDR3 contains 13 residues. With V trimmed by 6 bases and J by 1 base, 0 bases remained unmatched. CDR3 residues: CSVTSGGTDTQYF. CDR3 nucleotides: TGCAGCGTGACTAGCGGGGGCACAGATACGCAGTATTTT.

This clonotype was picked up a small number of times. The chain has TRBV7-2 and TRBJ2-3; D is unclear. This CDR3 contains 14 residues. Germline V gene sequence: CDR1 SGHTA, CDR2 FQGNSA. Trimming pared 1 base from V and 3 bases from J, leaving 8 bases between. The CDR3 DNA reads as TGTGCCAGCAGCTTAGAAGTTAAAACAGATACGCAGTATTTT. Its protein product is CASSLEVKTDTQYF.

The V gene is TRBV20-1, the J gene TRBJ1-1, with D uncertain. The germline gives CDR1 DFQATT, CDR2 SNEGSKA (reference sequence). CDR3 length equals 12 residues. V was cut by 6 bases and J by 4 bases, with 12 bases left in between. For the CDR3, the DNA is TGCAGTGCCCCCGTGACGGCCACTGAAGCTTTCTTT. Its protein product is CSAPVTATEAFF.

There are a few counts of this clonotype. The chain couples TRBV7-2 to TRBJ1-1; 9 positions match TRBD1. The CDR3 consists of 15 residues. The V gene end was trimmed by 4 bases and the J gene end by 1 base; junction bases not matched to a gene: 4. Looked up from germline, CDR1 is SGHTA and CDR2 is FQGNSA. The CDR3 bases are TGTGCCAGCAGCTCTACAGGGGGCTGGAACACTGAAGCTTTCTTT. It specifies CASSSTGGWNTEAFF.

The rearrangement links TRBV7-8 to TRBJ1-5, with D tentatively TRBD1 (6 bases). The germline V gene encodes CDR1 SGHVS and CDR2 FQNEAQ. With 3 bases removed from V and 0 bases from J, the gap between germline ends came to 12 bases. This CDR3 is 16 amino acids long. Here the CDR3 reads CASSFEGGYSNQPQHF. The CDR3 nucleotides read TGTGCCAGCAGCTTCGAGGGGGGTTATAGCAATCAGCCCCAGCATTTT.

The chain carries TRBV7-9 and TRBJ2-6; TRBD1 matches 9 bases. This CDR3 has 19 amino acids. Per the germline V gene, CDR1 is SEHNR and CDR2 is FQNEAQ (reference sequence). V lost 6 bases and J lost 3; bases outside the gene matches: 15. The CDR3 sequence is CASSTRQGGFVNGANVLTF. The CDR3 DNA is TGTGCCAGCAGTACCAGACAGGGGGGATTCGTTAATGGGGCCAACGTCCTGACTTTC.

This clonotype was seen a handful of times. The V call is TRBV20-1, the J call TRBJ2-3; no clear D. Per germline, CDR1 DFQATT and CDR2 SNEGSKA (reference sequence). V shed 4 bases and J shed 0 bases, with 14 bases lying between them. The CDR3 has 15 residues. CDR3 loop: CSAKAPRSSTDTQYF. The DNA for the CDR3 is TGCAGTGCTAAGGCCCCAAGGTCTAGCACAGATACGCAGTATTTT.

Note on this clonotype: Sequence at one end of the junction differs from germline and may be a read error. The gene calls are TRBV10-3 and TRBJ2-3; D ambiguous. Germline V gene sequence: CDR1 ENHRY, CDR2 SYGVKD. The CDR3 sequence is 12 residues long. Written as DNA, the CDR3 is TGTGCCATCGGTGATGGGACAGATACGCAGTATTTT. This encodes CAIGDGTDTQYF.

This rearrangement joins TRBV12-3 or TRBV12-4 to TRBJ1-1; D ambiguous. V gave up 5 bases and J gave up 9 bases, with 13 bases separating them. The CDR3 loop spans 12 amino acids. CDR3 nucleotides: TGTGCCAGCAGTACAGATCCAGAAAAAGCTTTCTTT. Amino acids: CASSTDPEKAFF.

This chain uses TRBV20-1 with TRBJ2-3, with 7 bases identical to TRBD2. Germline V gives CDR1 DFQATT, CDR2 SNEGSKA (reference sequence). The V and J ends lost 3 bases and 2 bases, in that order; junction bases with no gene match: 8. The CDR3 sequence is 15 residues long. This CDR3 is CSASLSGGPTDTQYF. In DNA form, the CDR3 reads TGCAGTGCTAGTCTATCGGGAGGCCCCACAGATACGCAGTATTTT.

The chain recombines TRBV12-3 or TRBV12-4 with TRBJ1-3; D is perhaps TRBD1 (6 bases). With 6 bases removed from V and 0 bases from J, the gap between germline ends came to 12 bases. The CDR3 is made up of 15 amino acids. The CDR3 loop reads CASSGTGSSGNTIYF. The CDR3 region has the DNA TGTGCCAGCAGCGGAACAGGGAGCTCTGGAAACACCATATATTTT.

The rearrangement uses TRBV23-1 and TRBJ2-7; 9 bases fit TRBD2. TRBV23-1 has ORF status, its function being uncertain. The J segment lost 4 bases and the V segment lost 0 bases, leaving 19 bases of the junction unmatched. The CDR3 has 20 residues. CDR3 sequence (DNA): TGCGCCAGCAGTCAATCCCCGACAGGACCTGCTGCGGGAGGGGTGTACGAGCAGTACTTC. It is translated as CASSQSPTGPAAGGVYEQYF.

DNA for the CDR3: TGTGCCAGCAGTGTTGTAGCCTCCCTTGCGGGCTATGGCTACACCTTC. Its protein is CASSVVASLAGYGYTF. This chain uses TRBV6-1 with TRBJ1-2; no clear D gene. The CDR3 loop spans 16 amino acids. Germline assignment: CDR1 MNHNS and CDR2 SASEGT. The V end lost 4 bases, the J end lost 4 bases, and 19 bases lay between the germline ends.

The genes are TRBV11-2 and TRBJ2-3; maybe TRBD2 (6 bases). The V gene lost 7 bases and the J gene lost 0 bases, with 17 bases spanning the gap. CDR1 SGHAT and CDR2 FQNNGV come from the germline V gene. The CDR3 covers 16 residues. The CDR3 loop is CASKIGEARSTDTQYF. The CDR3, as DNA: TGTGCCAGCAAGATAGGGGAGGCCCGAAGCACAGATACGCAGTATTTT.

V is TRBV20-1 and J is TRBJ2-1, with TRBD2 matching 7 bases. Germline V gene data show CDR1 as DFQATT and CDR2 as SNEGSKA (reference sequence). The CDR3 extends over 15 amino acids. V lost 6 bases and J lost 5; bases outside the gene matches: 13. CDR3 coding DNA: TGCAGTGCCGCCGACCGACTACTAGCGAACAATGAGCAGTTCTTC. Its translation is CSAADRLLANNEQFF.

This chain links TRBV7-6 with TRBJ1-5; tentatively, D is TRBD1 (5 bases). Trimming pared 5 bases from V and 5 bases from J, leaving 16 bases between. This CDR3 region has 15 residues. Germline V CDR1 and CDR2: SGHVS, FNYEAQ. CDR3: CASSPEGRADQPQHF. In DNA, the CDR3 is TGTGCCAGCAGCCCGGAGGGCAGGGCGGATCAGCCCCAGCATTTT.

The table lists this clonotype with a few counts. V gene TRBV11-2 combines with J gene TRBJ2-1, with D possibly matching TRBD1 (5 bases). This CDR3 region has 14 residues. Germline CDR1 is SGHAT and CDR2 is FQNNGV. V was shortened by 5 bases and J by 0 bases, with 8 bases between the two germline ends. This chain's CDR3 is CASSGQSSYNEQFF. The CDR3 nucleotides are TGTGCCAGCAGCGGACAAAGCTCCTACAATGAGCAGTTCTTC.

CDR3 coding DNA: TGTGCCAGCAGCAATCTCCCTAAATACAGGGGGGAAGGACCCCAGCATTTT. Protein product: CASSNLPKYRGEGPQHF. V is TRBV7-2 and J is TRBJ1-5, with 8 bases aligning to TRBD1. This CDR3 has 17 amino acids. V gave up 5 bases and J gave up 10 bases; unmatched junction bases: 19. CDR1 and CDR2 from the germline V gene are SGHTA and FQGNSA.

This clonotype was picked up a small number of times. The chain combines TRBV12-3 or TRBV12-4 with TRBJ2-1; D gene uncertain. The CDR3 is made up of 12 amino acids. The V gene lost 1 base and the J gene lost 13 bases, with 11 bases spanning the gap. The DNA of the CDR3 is TGTGCCAGCAGTTTAGTGTCGGCAATTCAGTTCTTC. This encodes CASSLVSAIQFF.

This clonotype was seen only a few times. The CDR3 sequence is CASATSGGRTDTQYF. CDR3 nucleotides: TGTGCCAGCGCAACTAGCGGGGGGCGCACAGATACGCAGTATTTT. The chain couples TRBV7-2 to TRBJ2-3; TRBD2 agrees at 12 bases. The V and J ends lost 8 bases and 1 base, in that order; junction bases with no gene match: 4. There are 15 residues in the CDR3. CDR1 SGHTA and CDR2 FQGNSA come from the germline V gene.

CDR3 residues: CSAPKAGGDYNEQFF. The CDR3 DNA reads as TGCAGTGCTCCCAAAGCGGGGGGCGACTACAATGAGCAGTTCTTC. The chain links TRBV20-1 to TRBJ2-1; 9 nucleotides match TRBD2. Trimming at V came to 5 bases and at J to 3 bases, leaving 8 bases not matched to a gene. Per germline, CDR1 DFQATT and CDR2 SNEGSKA (reference sequence). This CDR3 region has 15 residues.

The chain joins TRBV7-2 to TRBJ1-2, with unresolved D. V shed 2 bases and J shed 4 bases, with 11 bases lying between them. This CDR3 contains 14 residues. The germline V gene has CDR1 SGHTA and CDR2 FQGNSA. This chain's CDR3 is CASSLSGQAYGYTF. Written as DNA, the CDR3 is TGTGCCAGCAGCTTAAGCGGGCAGGCCTATGGCTACACCTTC.